The 12 T cell receptor beta chains presented below share a single source sample, sequenced in a study of PD-1 blockade in classical Hodgkin lymphoma. The sample's time point: newly diagnosed, previously untreated cHL patient sample. CD4+ T cells were purified from thawed PBMCs by negative selection. Method: immunoSEQ multiplex PCR; TCRdb's copy keeps in-frame clones and lacks some. The sample lists roughly 16,000 clones, around 92% occurring once. Sequenced input: CD4+ T cells from blood. Receptor source: a human donor with classical Hodgkin lymphoma.

The chain joins TRBV2 to TRBJ1-5, with a tentative D call TRBD1 (6 bases). The CDR3 has 15 residues. Trimming cost V 5 bases and J 0 bases, with 11 bases left between them. Germline-derived CDR1 and CDR2 are SNHLY and FYNNEI. The CDR3 nucleotides are TGTGCCAGCAGTTCGACAGGTTATAGCAATCAGCCCCAGCATTTT. Amino acids: CASSSTGYSNQPQHF.

The chain recombines TRBV2 with TRBJ1-5; D unresolved. This CDR3 is 13 amino acids long. The V and J ends lost 9 bases and 3 bases respectively, with 12 bases between them. CDR1 is SNHLY, CDR2 FYNNEI, per germline. The CDR3 spells CASSNSYNQPQHF. CDR3 coding DNA: TGTGCCAGTTCAAACAGTTACAATCAGCCCCAGCATTTT.

The chain is built from TRBV27 and TRBJ1-5; tentative D call: TRBD1 (6 bases). In germline, CDR1 is MNHEY, CDR2 SMNVEV (reference sequence). The CDR3 has 13 amino acids. Trimming pared 10 bases from V and 4 bases from J, leaving 14 bases between. The CDR3 region has the DNA TGTGCCAAATCAGGGGCTGGGAATCAGCCCCAGCATTTT. Translation: CAKSGAGNQPQHF.

Concerning this clone itself: Other nucleotide sequences in the sample specify the same CDR3. The genes are TRBV18 and TRBJ2-6; D call uncertain. Germline assignment: CDR1 KGHSH and CDR2 LQKENI. V was pared by 2 bases and J by 1 base, with 3 bases between. The CDR3 totals 14 residues. CDR3 coding DNA: TGTGCCAGCTCACCAGGGTCTGGGGCCAACGTCCTGACTTTC. Translated, it gives CASSPGSGANVLTF.

This chain links TRBV4-1 with TRBJ2-3; TRBD2 agrees at 7 bases. V was clipped by 5 bases and J by 1 base; unmatched bases: 12. This CDR3 has 17 amino acids. The germline CDR1 and CDR2 sequences are MGHRA and YSYEKL. CDR3 sequence (DNA): TGCGCCAGCAGCTACCTGGGGCGGGAGTCGGGCACAGATACGCAGTATTTT. Its protein is CASSYLGRESGTDTQYF.

V is TRBV5-1 and J is TRBJ2-1; the match to TRBD1 covers 9 bases. The trim removed 3 bases at V and 4 bases at J, leaving 8 bases unmatched. The CDR3 is 16 amino acids. From germline, CDR1 is SGHRS and CDR2 YFSETQ. The CDR3, as DNA: TGCGCCAGCAGCTCTCGGGCCGACAGGGGGTACAATGAGCAGTTCTTC. Protein sequence: CASSSRADRGYNEQFF.

The rearrangement links TRBV28 to TRBJ1-5, with a weak D call TRBD1 (5 bases). Germline V gene lookup returns CDR1 MDHEN and CDR2 SYDVKM. Trimming pared 1 base from V and 6 bases from J, leaving 10 bases between. The CDR3 covers 14 residues. CDR3 nucleotides: TGTGCCAGCAGTTTATTCCGTGGGGGTCAGCCCCAGCATTTT. It translates to CASSLFRGGQPQHF.

J is TRBJ1-5 and V is TRBV6-5; D not certain. Germline V lookup: CDR1 MNHEY, CDR2 SVGAGI. The length of the CDR3 is 15 residues. V dropped 4 bases and J dropped 0 bases, with 10 bases sitting between them. This CDR3 is CASSSSGNSNQPQHF. The CDR3, as DNA: TGTGCCAGCAGTTCCTCCGGGAATAGCAATCAGCCCCAGCATTTT.

V usage is TRBV10-1 and J usage is TRBJ2-5, with D unresolved. The V end was cut by 6 bases, the J end by 5 bases, with 10 bases between. This CDR3 region has 12 residues. Germline values: CDR1 WNHNN, CDR2 SYGVQD (reference sequence). For the CDR3, the DNA is TGCGCCAGCAGATCAAGTGCGGAGACCCAGTACTTC. Translation gives CASRSSAETQYF.

The table lists this clone with a count of one. This chain links TRBV10-2 with TRBJ1-2; D remains ambiguous. The CDR3 is 14 residues long. Germline CDR1 and CDR2: WSHSY and SAAADI. V lost 7 bases, J lost 2 bases, and 14 bases lay in between. The CDR3 sequence: CASIRSTGNYGYTF. The CDR3 region has the DNA TGCGCCAGCATAAGGTCAACGGGAAACTATGGCTACACCTTC.

This chain links TRBV9 with TRBJ2-3; D ambiguous. The CDR3 covers 12 residues. The germline gives CDR1 SGDLS, CDR2 YYNGEE. V was pared by 3 bases and J by 10 bases, with 12 bases between. The CDR3 loop reads CASSAGFGAQYF. The CDR3 DNA follows: TGTGCCAGCAGCGCGGGTTTTGGTGCGCAGTATTTT.

The rearrangement uses TRBV2 and TRBJ1-3, with a possible D match to TRBD1 (6 bases). Trimming cost V 7 bases and J 2 bases, with 12 bases left between them. Germline CDR1 SNHLY, CDR2 FYNNEI. The CDR3 has 14 residues. The CDR3 coding sequence is TGTGCCAGCAAGGTAGACAGGACTGGAAACACCATATATTTT. Translation: CASKVDRTGNTIYF.